The next 3 T cell receptor beta chains were all read from a single sample in a study of shared clonotypes between healthy human individuals. Generated by immunoSEQ multiplex PCR, the TCRdb table keeps only in-frame clones and is missing some. The table shows over 2 million clones, with 95% occurring only once. Sequencing input: naive CD4+ T cells sorted from blood. Described subset: CD45RA+ positively selected. The receptors here all came from a man in his late teens or twenties in good health.

This sequence joins TRBV9 and TRBJ2-7; 11 positions match TRBD1. In germline, CDR1 is SGDLS, CDR2 YYNGEE. The ends lost 3 bases at V and 3 bases at J; junction bases unmatched: 8. CDR3 size: 16 residues. The CDR3 DNA reads as TGTGCCAGCAGCGCCGGACAGGGGGCGTTAATCTACGAGCAGTACTTC. Translating it yields CASSAGQGALIYEQYF.

The rearrangement joins TRBV29-1 to TRBJ1-1, with D tentatively TRBD1 (5 bases). CDR1 is SQVTM, CDR2 ANQGSEA, per germline. The V and J ends lost 4 bases and 6 bases respectively, with 9 bases between them. CDR3 length equals 11 residues. The CDR3, as DNA: TGCAGCGTTGGACAGATGGCTGAAGCTTTCTTT. Its translation: CSVGQMAEAFF.

The sample holds one count of this clone. The V and J genes are TRBV7-9 and TRBJ1-5; the match to TRBD1 covers 7 bases. This CDR3 has 16 residues. Germline loops: CDR1 SEHNR, CDR2 FQNEAQ (reference sequence). With V trimmed by 1 base and J by 0 bases, 3 bases remained unmatched. CDR3 sequence reads: CASSLGTGLSNQPQHF. The CDR3 region has the DNA TGTGCCAGCAGCTTAGGGACAGGCCTTAGCAATCAGCCCCAGCATTTT.